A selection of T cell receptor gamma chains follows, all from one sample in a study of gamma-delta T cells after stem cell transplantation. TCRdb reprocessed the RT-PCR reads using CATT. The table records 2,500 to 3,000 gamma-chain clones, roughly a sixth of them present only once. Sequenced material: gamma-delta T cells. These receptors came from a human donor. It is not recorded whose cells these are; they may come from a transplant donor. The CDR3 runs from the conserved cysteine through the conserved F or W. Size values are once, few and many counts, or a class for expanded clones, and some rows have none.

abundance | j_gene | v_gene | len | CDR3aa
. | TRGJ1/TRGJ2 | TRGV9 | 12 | CALLDSNYKKLF
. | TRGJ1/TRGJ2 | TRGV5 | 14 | CATWDRQAAYKKLF
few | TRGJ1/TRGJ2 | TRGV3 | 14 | CATWDRQFPYKKLF
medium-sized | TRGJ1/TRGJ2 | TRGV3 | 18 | CATWDRLWPKTSYYKKLF
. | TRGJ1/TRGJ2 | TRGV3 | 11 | CATWTYYKKLF
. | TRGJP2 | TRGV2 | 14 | CATWDGLGGGIKTF
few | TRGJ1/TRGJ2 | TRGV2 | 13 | CATWDGLCYKKLF
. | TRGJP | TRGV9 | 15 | CALWEVRMGKKIKVF
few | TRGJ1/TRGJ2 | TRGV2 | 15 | CATWDGPWIYYKKLF
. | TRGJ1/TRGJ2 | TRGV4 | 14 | CATWDGSYYYKKLF